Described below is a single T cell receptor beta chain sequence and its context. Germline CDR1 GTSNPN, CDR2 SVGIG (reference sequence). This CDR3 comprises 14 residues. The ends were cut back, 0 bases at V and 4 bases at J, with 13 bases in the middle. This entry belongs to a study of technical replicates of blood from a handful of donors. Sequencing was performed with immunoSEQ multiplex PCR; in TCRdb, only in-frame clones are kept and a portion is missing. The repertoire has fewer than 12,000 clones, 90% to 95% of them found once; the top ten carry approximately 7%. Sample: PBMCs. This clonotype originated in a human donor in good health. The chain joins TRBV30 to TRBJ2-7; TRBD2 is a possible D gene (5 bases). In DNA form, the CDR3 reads TGTGCCTGGAGTGTACCGGGAATAACGTACGAGCAGTACTTC. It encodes CAWSVPGITYEQYF. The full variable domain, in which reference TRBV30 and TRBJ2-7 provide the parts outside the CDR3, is SQTIHQWPATLVQPVGSPLSLECTVEGTSNPNLYWYRQAAGRGLQLLFYSVGIGQISSEVPQNLSASRPQDRQFILSSKKLLLSDSGFYLCAWSVPGITYEQYFGPGTRLTVT.